The rows below give T cell receptor beta chains drawn from one sample of a study of regulatory T cells in long-lasting Graves disease. TCRdb reanalysed the multiplex PCR reads using MiXCR and keeps one entry per CDR3 protein. The table shows 580,000 or so distinct CDR3 sequences, with roughly 15% occurring only once. Another study also made use of these data, one on T cells in Graves' hyperthyroidism and ophthalmopathy.

Sample: peripheral blood mononuclear cells (PBMCs), taken at new diagnosis, from a patient treated with antithyroid drugs. Receptor source: a man aged 18 to 29 with Graves disease. Both conserved end residues are part of each CDR3. A D gene is named only where the DNA matches it firmly. A row's size may be missing; if present it is once, few, many or a size class.

v_gene	d_gene	abundance	j_gene	CDR3nt	CDR3aa
TRBV20-1	-	-	TRBJ2-7	TGCAGTGCTAGAGATCCGGCTAGCGTGGACGAGCAGTACTTC	CSARDPASVDEQYF
TRBV2	-	many	TRBJ1-6	TGTGCCAGCAGAACCGGGTCGGAATATAATTCACCCCTCCACTTT	CASRTGSEYNSPLHF
TRBV9	TRBD2	many	TRBJ2-3	TGTGCCAGCAGCCCCCCCGCTAGCGGGATTGATACGCAGTATTTT	CASSPPASGIDTQYF
TRBV4-1	-	few	TRBJ1-5	TGCGCCAGCAGCCGTCAGGTTGAGGGCAATCAGCCCCAGCATTTT	CASSRQVEGNQPQHF
TRBV11-3	TRBD2	many	TRBJ2-1	TGTGCCAGCAGCTTTAGCGGGAGAGGGGACAATGAGCAGTTCTTC	CASSFSGRGDNEQFF
TRBV5-1	-	-	TRBJ2-1	TGCGCCAGCAGCGAGGGACTTTCTCTCCTCTTTTACAATGAGCAGTTCTTC	CASSEGLSLLFYNEQFF
TRBV13	-	few	TRBJ1-1	TGTGCCAGCATCGGGGGGCGAGGTACTGAAGCTTTCTTT	CASIGGRGTEAFF
TRBV28	-	many	TRBJ1-1	TGTGCCAGCAGTCCAGATTTCACTGAAGCTTTCTTT	CASSPDFTEAFF
TRBV12-3/TRBV12-4	TRBD1	few	TRBJ2-7	TGTGCCAGCAAGGGACAGCCCTCCTACGAGCAGTACTTC	CASKGQPSYEQYF
TRBV6-1	-	many	TRBJ2-7	TGTGCCAGCAGTGAAGTGCTCTCCTACGAGCAGTACTTC	CASSEVLSYEQYF
TRBV30	-	many	TRBJ1-1	TGTGCCTGGAGTGGGGTTGGAGCGCAGATGAACACTGAAGCTTTCTTT	CAWSGVGAQMNTEAFF
TRBV14	-	-	TRBJ2-7	TGTGCCAGCAGCCAAGGTAGGGGGAGTTCCATCGAGCAGTACTTC	CASSQGRGSSIEQYF
TRBV6-5	-	few	TRBJ1-3	TGTGCCAGCAGTTACTCGCTCTCTGGAAACACCATATATTTT	CASSYSLSGNTIYF
TRBV11-2	-	many	TRBJ2-3	TGTGCCAGCAGCTCAAACGGAGGTCACACAGATACGCAGTATTTT	CASSSNGGHTDTQYF
TRBV11-2	-	many	TRBJ2-1	TGTGCCAGCAACATAGGTGGCAATGAGCAGTTCTTC	CASNIGGNEQFF
TRBV5-1	TRBD1	many	TRBJ1-2	TGCGCCAGCAGCGGAGCTCAGGGGGCTGATGGCTACACCTTC	CASSGAQGADGYTF
TRBV11-2	-	-	TRBJ2-5	TGTGCCAGCAGCCGGACAGTAGAAGAGACCCAGTACTTC	CASSRTVEETQYF
TRBV29-1	TRBD1	-	TRBJ2-7	TGCAGCGCTCGCCCCGGGACAGGGCCCTACGAGCAGTACTTC	CSARPGTGPYEQYF
TRBV5-1	-	-	TRBJ2-2	TGCGCCAGCAGCTTTGAGGACACGATGAGCGGGGAGCTGTTTTTT	CASSFEDTMSGELFF
TRBV12-5	TRBD2	-	TRBJ2-5	TGTGCTAGTGGTTTCCGACTAGCGGGAGTCACCGAGACCCAGTACTTC	CASGFRLAGVTETQYF
TRBV10-3	TRBD1	-	TRBJ2-7	TGTGCCATCAGGGGGACAGGGGGCGACGAGCAGTACTTC	CAIRGTGGDEQYF
TRBV20-1	TRBD1	few	TRBJ1-2	TGCAGTGCTAGAGATAACAGGGGGCTGATGGGTGGCTACACCTTC	CSARDNRGLMGGYTF
TRBV13	-	-	TRBJ1-5	TGTGCCAGCAGCTTTCGGTCGGGTCAGCCCCAGCATTTT	CASSFRSGQPQHF
TRBV7-9	-	many	TRBJ2-7	TGTGCCAGCAGCCCCGGGACCTCGGCGGGAGAGCAGTACTTC	CASSPGTSAGEQYF
TRBV2	-	-	TRBJ1-5	TGTGCCAGCGAGGGACCGGGAGGTAGCAATCAGCCCCGGCATTTT	CASEGPGGSNQPRHF
TRBV3-1	-	many	TRBJ2-3	TGTGCCAGCAAGCCGAGGGGAGCTAGCACAGATACGCAGTATTTT	CASKPRGASTDTQYF
TRBV3-1	-	-	TRBJ1-5	TGTGCCAGCAGCCAAGTTCGAGACACCAATCAGCCCCAGCATTTT	CASSQVRDTNQPQHF
TRBV7-9	-	many	TRBJ2-5	TGTGCCAGCAGCCAGCCCGCGGGGGCCGGCGAGACCCAGTACTTC	CASSQPAGAGETQYF